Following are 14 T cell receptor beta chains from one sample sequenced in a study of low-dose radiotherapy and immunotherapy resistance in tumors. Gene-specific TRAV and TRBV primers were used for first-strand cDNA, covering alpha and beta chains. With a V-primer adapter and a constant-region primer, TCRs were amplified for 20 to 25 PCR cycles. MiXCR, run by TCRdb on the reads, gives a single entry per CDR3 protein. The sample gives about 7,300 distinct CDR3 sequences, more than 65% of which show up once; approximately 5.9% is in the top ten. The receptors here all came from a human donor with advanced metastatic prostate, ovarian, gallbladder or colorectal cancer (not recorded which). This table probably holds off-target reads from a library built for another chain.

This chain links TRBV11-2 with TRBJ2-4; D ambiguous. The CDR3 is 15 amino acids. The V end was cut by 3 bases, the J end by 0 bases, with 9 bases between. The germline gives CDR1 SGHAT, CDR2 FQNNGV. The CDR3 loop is CASSFIPVAKNIQYF. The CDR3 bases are TGTGCCAGCAGCTTCATCCCAGTAGCCAAAAACATTCAGTACTTC. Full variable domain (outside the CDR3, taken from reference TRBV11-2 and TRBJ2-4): EAGVAQSPRYKIIEKRQSVAFWCNPISGHATLYWYQQILGQGPKLLIQFQNNGVVDDSQLPKDRFSAERLKGVDSTLKIQPAKLEDSAVYLCASSFIPVAKNIQYFGAGTRLSVL.

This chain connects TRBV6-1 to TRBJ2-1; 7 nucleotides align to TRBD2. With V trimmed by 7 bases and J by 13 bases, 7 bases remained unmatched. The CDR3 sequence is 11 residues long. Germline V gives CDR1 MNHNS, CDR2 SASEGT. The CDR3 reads CASKTGLVQFF. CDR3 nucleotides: TGTGCCAGCAAGACCGGACTAGTTCAGTTCTTC.

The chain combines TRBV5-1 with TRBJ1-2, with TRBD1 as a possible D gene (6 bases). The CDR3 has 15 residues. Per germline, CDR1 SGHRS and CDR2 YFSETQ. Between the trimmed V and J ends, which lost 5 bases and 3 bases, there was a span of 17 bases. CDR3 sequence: CASRRDVQGDYGYTF. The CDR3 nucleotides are TGCGCCAGCAGACGAGACGTACAGGGCGACTATGGCTACACCTTC. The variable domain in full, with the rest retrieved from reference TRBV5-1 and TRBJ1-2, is KAGVTQTPRYLIKTRGQQVTLSCSPISGHRSVSWYQQTPGQGLQFLFEYFSETQRNKGNFPGRFSGRQFSNSRSEMNVSTLELGDSALYLCASRRDVQGDYGYTFGSGTRLTVV.

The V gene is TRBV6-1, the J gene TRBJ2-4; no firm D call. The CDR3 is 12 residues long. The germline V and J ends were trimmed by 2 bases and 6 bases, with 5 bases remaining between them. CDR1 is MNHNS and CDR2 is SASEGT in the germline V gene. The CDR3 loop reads CASSERGNIQYF. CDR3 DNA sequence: TGTGCCAGCAGTGAAAGAGGAAACATTCAGTACTTC.

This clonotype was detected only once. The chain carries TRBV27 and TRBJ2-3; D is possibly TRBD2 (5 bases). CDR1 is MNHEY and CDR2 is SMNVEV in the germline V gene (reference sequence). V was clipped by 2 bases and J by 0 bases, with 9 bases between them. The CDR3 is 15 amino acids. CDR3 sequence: CASSLASSSTDTQYF. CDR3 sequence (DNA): TGTGCCAGCAGTTTAGCTAGCTCTAGCACAGATACGCAGTATTTT.

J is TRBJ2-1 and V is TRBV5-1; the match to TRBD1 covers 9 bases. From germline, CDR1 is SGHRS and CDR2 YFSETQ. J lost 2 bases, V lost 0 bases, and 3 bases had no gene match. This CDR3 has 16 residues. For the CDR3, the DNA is TGCGCCAGCAGCTTGGGAGGGGACAGGGCCTACAATGAGCAGTTCTTC. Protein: CASSLGGDRAYNEQFF.

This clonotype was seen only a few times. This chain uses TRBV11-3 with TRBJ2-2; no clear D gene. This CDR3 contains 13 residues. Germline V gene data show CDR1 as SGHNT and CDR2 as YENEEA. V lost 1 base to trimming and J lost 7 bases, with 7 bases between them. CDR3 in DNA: TGTGCCAGCAGCTTAGTTCAAGGCGGGGAGCTGTTTTTT. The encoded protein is CASSLVQGGELFF. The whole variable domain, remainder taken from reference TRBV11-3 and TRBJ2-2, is EAGVVQSPRYKIIEKKQPVAFWCNPISGHNTLYWYLQNLGQGPELLIRYENEEAVDDSQLPKDRFSAERLKGVDSTLKIQPAELGDSAVYLCASSLVQGGELFFGEGSRLTVL.

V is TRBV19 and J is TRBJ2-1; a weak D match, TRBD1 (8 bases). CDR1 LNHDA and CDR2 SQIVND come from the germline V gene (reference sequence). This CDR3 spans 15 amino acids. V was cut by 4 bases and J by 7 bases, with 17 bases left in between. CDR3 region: CASSTPNRGGNEQFF. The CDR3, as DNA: TGTGCCAGTAGTACCCCGAACAGGGGGGGGAATGAGCAGTTCTTC.

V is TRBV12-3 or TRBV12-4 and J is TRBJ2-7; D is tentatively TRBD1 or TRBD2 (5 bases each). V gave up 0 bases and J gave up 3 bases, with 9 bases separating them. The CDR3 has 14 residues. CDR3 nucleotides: TGTGCCAGCAGTTTAGCGGGGACCCTCTACGAGCAGTACTTC. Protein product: CASSLAGTLYEQYF.

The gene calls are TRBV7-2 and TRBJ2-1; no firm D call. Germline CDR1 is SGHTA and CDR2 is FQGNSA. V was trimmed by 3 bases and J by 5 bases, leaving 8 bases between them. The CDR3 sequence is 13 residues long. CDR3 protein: CASSLTLNNEQFF. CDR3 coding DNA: TGTGCCAGCAGCTTGACCCTAAACAATGAGCAGTTCTTC.

The CDR3 DNA sequence: TGCGCCAGCAGCTCGACAGGGGGCATCTACGAGCAGTACTTC. It is translated as CASSSTGGIYEQYF. The V gene is TRBV5-1, the J gene TRBJ2-7; 10 nucleotides align to TRBD1. CDR1 is SGHRS and CDR2 is YFSETQ in the germline V gene. V shed 3 bases, J shed 3 bases, and the junction held 3 bases outside the gene matches. This CDR3 has 14 residues.

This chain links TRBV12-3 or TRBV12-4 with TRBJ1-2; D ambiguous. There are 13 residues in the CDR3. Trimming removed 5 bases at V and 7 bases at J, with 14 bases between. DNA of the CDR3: TGTGCCAGCAGTGTAGACCCATACTCTGGCTACACCTTC. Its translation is CASSVDPYSGYTF.

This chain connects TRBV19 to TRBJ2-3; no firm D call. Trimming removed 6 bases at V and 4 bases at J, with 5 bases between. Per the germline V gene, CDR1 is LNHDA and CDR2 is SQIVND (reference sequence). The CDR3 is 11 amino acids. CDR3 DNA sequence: TGTGCCAGTAGCTTATCAGATACGCAGTATTTT. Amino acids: CASSLSDTQYF.

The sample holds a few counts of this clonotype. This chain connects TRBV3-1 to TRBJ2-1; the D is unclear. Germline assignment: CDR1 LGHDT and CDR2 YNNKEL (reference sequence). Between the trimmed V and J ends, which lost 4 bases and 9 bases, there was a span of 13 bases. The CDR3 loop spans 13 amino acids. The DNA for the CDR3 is TGTGCCAGCAGCCTCGGAAGATCTATTGAGCAGTTCTTC. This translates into CASSLGRSIEQFF.